The T cell receptor beta chain under discussion was sequenced for a study of cytomegalovirus exposure and HLA in healthy donors. Overall study findings and caveats: When the data were analyzed later, several of the most significant clusters appeared to be linked to common viral pathogens. Through in vitro validation, a few CMV-associated chains were shown to be specific for CMV antigens.

At the time of sampling, donors were nominally healthy, though unrecorded immune exposures were likely. Primers: 60 Vbeta forward and 13 Jbeta reverse. Clones were sequenced by immunoSEQ multiplex PCR, and TCRdb holds only the in-frame ones, with some missing. The profile covers 160,000 or so clones, with approximately 80% appearing a single time and around 6.7% taken by the ten largest. Of note for this clone: Its antigen is not identified.

This TCR came from a woman in her 30s in good health and CMV-seropositive. Sequencing input: PBMCs.

The CDR3 DNA reads TGTGCCACCAGCGAGACTAGCGGGGGGGACAATGAGCAGTTCTTC. Its protein is CATSETSGGDNEQFF. This chain joins TRBV15 and TRBJ2-1; 14 bases agree with TRBD2. CDR1 and CDR2 (germline): LNHNV, YYDKDF (reference sequence). V was pared by 5 bases and J by 5 bases, with 2 bases of the junction left unmatched. The CDR3 contains 15 residues. Full variable domain (rest looked up from reference TRBV15 and TRBJ2-1): DAMVIQNPRYQVTQFGKPVTLSCSQTLNHNVMYWYQQKSSQAPKLLFHYYDKDFNNEADTPDNFQSRRPNTSFCFLDIRSPGLGDTAMYLCATSETSGGDNEQFFGPGTRLTVL.